The present entry profiles one TCR beta chain with its context. Its antigen remains unidentified. The TCR beta cDNA libraries carried unique molecular identifiers. T cells numbering roughly 0.95 to 10 million gave rise to about 490,000 cDNA molecules. TCRdb ran MiXCR on the PCR reads and lists one entry per CDR3 protein. The sample records hundreds of thousands of distinct CDR3 sequences, around 53% being singletons. This specimen comes from a study of post-analysis software for immune sequencing data. General study results and limits: In patients, TRBV5-6, TRBV5-1 and TRBV20-1 belonged to five TRBV segments found more frequently than in controls. Significantly lower normalized Chao1 diversity was seen in multiple sclerosis patients than in controls.

V was pared by 3 bases and J by 12 bases, with 24 bases between. Per the germline V gene, CDR1 is SEHNR and CDR2 is FQNEAQ (reference sequence). The CDR3 has 15 residues. The clonotype was recovered from a girl aged 5 to 17 with multiple sclerosis. V usage is TRBV7-9 and J usage is TRBJ2-7, with D perhaps TRBD2 (6 bases). The sample comprised blood. CDR3 loop: CASSFAGTSMETRYF. The CDR3 DNA is TGTGCCAGCAGCTTCGCCGGGACTTCGATGGAGACCCGGTACTTC. Full variable domain (missing parts from reference TRBV7-9 and TRBJ2-7): DTGVSQNPRHKITKRGQNVTFRCDPISEHNRLYWYRQTLGQGPEFLTYFQNEAQLEKSRLLSDRFSAERPKGSFSTLEIQRTEQGDSAMYLCASSFAGTSMETRYFGPGTRLTVT.